The next 27 T cell receptor beta chains were all read from a single sample in a study of blood T cell repertoires in COVID-19. The table came from immunoSEQ multiplex PCR; TCRdb's copy has only in-frame clones and leaves some out. The sample contains 95,000 to 100,000 clones, less than 85% of which appear only once. What was sequenced was peripheral blood. The source of these receptors is a woman aged 70-85 years with active or convalescent COVID-19.

Written as DNA, the CDR3 is TGTGCCAGCAGTTTCACCGGGACACCGCGGGATACGCAGTATTTT. Its protein is CASSFTGTPRDTQYF. The J gene is TRBJ2-3, the V gene TRBV6-2 or TRBV6-3; possibly TRBD1 for D (6 bases). The germline CDR1 and CDR2 sequences are MNHEY and SVGEGT. The CDR3 is 15 amino acids. V lost 4 bases, J lost 6 bases, and 17 bases lay in between.

The chain joins TRBV7-2 to TRBJ2-1, with 12 bases fitting TRBD2. CDR1 is SGHTA and CDR2 is FQGNSA in the germline V gene. The CDR3 contains 16 residues. V lost 5 bases, J lost 6 bases, and 8 bases stayed unmatched. The CDR3 DNA is TGTGCCAGCAGCCTTCTAGCGGGAGGGGGAATCAATGAGCAGTTCTTC. It specifies CASSLLAGGGINEQFF.

J is TRBJ2-1 and V is TRBV2, with unresolved D. Trimming took 7 bases from V and 1 from J, leaving 5 bases between them. CDR1 is SNHLY, CDR2 FYNNEI, per germline. The CDR3 consists of 12 residues. In DNA, the CDR3 is TGTGCCAGCAAAACTTCCTACAATGAGCAGTTCTTC. Residues: CASKTSYNEQFF.

The V call is TRBV19, the J call TRBJ1-5; D is unclear. The germline gives CDR1 LNHDA, CDR2 SQIVND (reference sequence). CDR3 length equals 14 residues. V lost 4 bases and J 6 bases, leaving 13 bases between the germline ends. The CDR3 loop is CASSSPSGSQPQHF. DNA for the CDR3: TGTGCCAGTAGTAGCCCGTCGGGTAGTCAGCCCCAGCATTTT.

The chain couples TRBV3-1 (or the pseudogene TRBV3-2) to TRBJ2-1; 9 nucleotides match TRBD2. Trimming at V came to 0 bases and at J to 12 bases, leaving 9 bases not matched to a gene. This CDR3 region has 15 residues. CDR1 is LGHDT and CDR2 is YNNKEL in the germline V gene (reference sequence). CDR3 amino acids: CASSQDAGGLAGQFF. DNA for the CDR3: TGTGCCAGCAGCCAAGATGCGGGAGGGTTGGCTGGGCAGTTCTTC.

The genes are TRBV18 and TRBJ1-5; D might be TRBD1 (6 bases). The V end lost 4 bases, the J end lost 11 bases, and 15 bases lay between the germline ends. The CDR3 loop spans 13 amino acids. Germline V gives CDR1 KGHSH, CDR2 LQKENI. As DNA, the CDR3 is TGTGCCAGCTCACTGACAGGTTCAGAGACCCAGCATTTT. Amino acids: CASSLTGSETQHF.

CDR3 nucleotide sequence: TGTGCCAGCAGTTTACGGAGCGATCAGCCCCAGCATTTT. As protein: CASSLRSDQPQHF. This chain joins TRBV12-3 or TRBV12-4 and TRBJ1-5; D unresolved. V was clipped by 2 bases and J by 5 bases, with 7 bases between them. This CDR3 comprises 13 residues.

CDR3 loop: CASSPNPGGKETQYF. The CDR3 DNA reads TGTGCCAGCTCACCAAACCCTGGGGGGAAAGAGACCCAGTACTTC. This chain links TRBV18 with TRBJ2-5, with D perhaps matching TRBD2 (6 bases). Trimming removed 2 bases from V and 3 bases from J, with 13 bases in between. Per the germline V gene, CDR1 is KGHSH and CDR2 is LQKENI. This CDR3 contains 15 residues.

The chain couples TRBV6-1 to TRBJ2-2; 8 bases are a match to TRBD2. The CDR3 contains 16 residues. Germline V gene data show CDR1 as MNHNS and CDR2 as SASEGT. With V trimmed by 0 bases and J by 6 bases, 6 bases remained unmatched. CDR3 DNA sequence: TGTGCCAGCAGTGAAGCGACCGGGGGGGTGCCCGGGGAGCTGTTTTTT. Its translation is CASSEATGGVPGELFF.

The J gene is TRBJ1-1, the V gene TRBV13; a weak D match, TRBD1 (5 bases). The V end lost 5 bases, the J end lost 8 bases, and 18 bases lay between the germline ends. Germline V gives CDR1 PRHDT, CDR2 FYEKMQ (reference sequence). The CDR3 spans 14 residues. The CDR3 loop reads CASSKRGTDGEAFF. CDR3 bases: TGTGCCAGCAGCAAACGGGGGACGGACGGCGAAGCTTTCTTT. Variable domain in full (rest from reference TRBV13 and TRBJ1-1): AAGVIQSPRHLIKEKRETATLKCYPIPRHDTVYWYQQGPGQDPQFLISFYEKMQSDKGSIPDRFSAQQFSDYHSELNMSSLELGDSALYFCASSKRGTDGEAFFGQGTRLTVV.

This clone was seen a handful of times. The chain joins TRBV9 to TRBJ1-1; 7 nucleotides line up with TRBD1. Per germline, CDR1 SGDLS and CDR2 YYNGEE. CDR3 length: 13 residues. The ends lost 3 bases at V and 3 bases at J; junction bases unmatched: 2. The CDR3 here is CASSATGHTEAFF. In nucleotides, the CDR3 is TGTGCCAGCAGCGCGACAGGGCACACTGAAGCTTTCTTT.

The chain links TRBV6-5 to TRBJ2-3, with 8 bases lining up with TRBD1. The CDR3 loop spans 15 amino acids. Germline V CDR1 and CDR2: MNHEY, SVGAGI. V was pared by 5 bases and J by 4 bases, with 8 bases of the junction left unmatched. CDR3 nucleotide sequence: TGTGCCAGCAGTACCCCGGGACAGGTGTCAGATACGCAGTATTTT. Its protein product is CASSTPGQVSDTQYF.

The chain uses TRBV28 and TRBJ1-2, with 8 bases identical to TRBD1. V lost 6 bases and J lost 8; bases outside the gene matches: 8. CDR1 and CDR2 from the germline V gene are MDHEN and SYDVKM. The CDR3 contains 13 residues. The CDR3 DNA reads as TGTGCCAGCAGAGCAGGACAGGGTCGCGGCTACACCTTC. Its protein is CASRAGQGRGYTF.

Concerning this clone itself: A junction end diverges from the germline sequence, so it may reflect a read error. The same CDR3 arises from other DNA sequences in this sample as well. The CDR3 DNA sequence: TGTGCCAGCAGCCTAGCGGGGGGCTCCTACGAGCAGTACTTC. This sequence encodes CASSLAGGSYEQYF. The chain carries TRBV7-9 and TRBJ2-7; TRBD2 aligns across 11 bases. The CDR3 spans 14 residues. From germline, CDR1 is SEHNR and CDR2 FQNEAQ (reference sequence).

The chain couples TRBV28 to TRBJ1-3; possibly TRBD1 for D (5 bases). The CDR3 sequence is 14 residues long. Trimming removed 8 bases from V and 0 bases from J, with 11 bases in between. Per the germline V gene, CDR1 is MDHEN and CDR2 is SYDVKM. In DNA, the CDR3 is TGTGCCAGCGCCAGGGCCTCCTCTGGAAACACCATATATTTT. Translating it yields CASARASSGNTIYF. Filled out from reference TRBV28 and TRBJ1-3, the complete variable domain reads DVKVTQSSRYLVKRTGEKVFLECVQDMDHENMFWYRQDPGLGLRLIYFSYDVKMKEKGDIPEGYSVSREKKERFSLILESASTNQTSMYLCASARASSGNTIYFGEGSWLTVV.

The chain carries TRBV19 and TRBJ1-3, with D tentatively TRBD1 (5 bases). Trimming left V 5 bases short and J 0 bases short, with 14 bases between. CDR1 is LNHDA and CDR2 is SQIVND in the germline V gene (reference sequence). The CDR3 runs to 16 residues. CDR3 loop: CASSLAQGFSGNTIYF. The CDR3 region has the DNA TGTGCCAGTAGTCTGGCGCAGGGATTCTCTGGAAACACCATATATTTT. The full variable domain, completed using reference TRBV19 and TRBJ1-3, is DGGITQSPKYLFRKEGQNVTLSCEQNLNHDAMYWYRQDPGQGLRLIYYSQIVNDFQKGDIAEGYSVSREKKESFPLTVTSAQKNPTAFYLCASSLAQGFSGNTIYFGEGSWLTVV.

The J gene is TRBJ2-1, the V gene TRBV5-4; perhaps TRBD2 as D (6 bases). Germline CDR1 reads SGHNT; CDR2 reads YYREEE (reference sequence). V lost 1 base and J 6 bases, leaving 8 bases between the germline ends. The CDR3 is 13 amino acids. The CDR3 loop is CASSLTSPNEQFF. CDR3 in DNA: TGTGCCAGCAGCTTGACTAGCCCCAATGAGCAGTTCTTC.

The J gene is TRBJ2-5, the V gene TRBV30; 11 bases map to TRBD2. The CDR3 is 18 residues long. Trimming cost V 1 base and J 5 bases; bases outside gene matches: 15. The germline CDR1 and CDR2 sequences are GTSNPN and SVGIG (reference sequence). The DNA for the CDR3 is TGTGCCTGGAGTGGACGAACTAGCGGGAGCGTCTCGGGGGAGACCCAGTACTTC. Translation gives CAWSGRTSGSVSGETQYF.

This chain connects TRBV4-3 to TRBJ1-2; D may be TRBD1 (6 bases). Germline-derived CDR1 and CDR2 are LGHNA and YSLEER. Trimming pared 2 bases from V and 8 bases from J, leaving 15 bases between. The CDR3 totals 14 residues. The CDR3: CASSQLTGPGGYTF. The CDR3 DNA sequence: TGCGCCAGCAGCCAACTTACAGGGCCTGGGGGCTACACCTTC.

The genes are TRBV19 and TRBJ1-3, with 8 bases matching TRBD1. The CDR3 covers 17 residues. Germline CDR1 reads LNHDA; CDR2 reads SQIVND (reference sequence). The ends lost 1 base at V and 3 bases at J; junction bases unmatched: 8. The chain's CDR3 is CASSIGDRGVYGNTIYF. CDR3 coding DNA: TGTGCCAGTAGTATAGGAGACAGGGGAGTCTATGGAAACACCATATATTTT.

CDR3 in DNA: TGTGCCTGGAGTTTGGGTCTAGCGGGAGAGACAGATACGCAGTATTTT. Its protein product is CAWSLGLAGETDTQYF. The genes are TRBV30 and TRBJ2-3; 10 bases match TRBD2. CDR1 and CDR2 from the germline V gene are GTSNPN and SVGIG (reference sequence). V shed 2 bases, J shed 3 bases, and the junction held 8 bases outside the gene matches. The CDR3 has 16 residues.

Only one count was recorded for this clone. J is TRBJ1-5 and V is TRBV7-2; the D gene is possibly TRBD1 (5 bases). V lost 6 bases to trimming and J lost 7 bases, with 22 bases between them. The CDR3 runs 16 residues. Germline V CDR1 and CDR2: SGHTA, FQGNSA. The CDR3 region is CASSPGTDQYLQPQHF. CDR3 coding DNA: TGTGCCAGCAGTCCAGGGACTGACCAATATCTCCAGCCCCAGCATTTT.

This clone was seen once. The rearrangement joins TRBV5-6 to TRBJ2-2, with D perhaps TRBD2 (5 bases). V was trimmed by 0 bases and J by 6 bases, leaving 21 bases between them. The CDR3 extends over 18 amino acids. Germline-derived CDR1 and CDR2 are SGHDT and YYEEEE. CDR3 in DNA: TGTGCCAGCAGCTTGGCTCGGAGTACTCTAGCCCGACCCGGGGAGCTGTTTTTT. Translated, it gives CASSLARSTLARPGELFF. Looking up the rest from reference TRBV5-6 and TRBJ2-2 gives the full variable domain: DAGVTQSPTHLIKTRGQQVTLRCSPKSGHDTVSWYQQALGQGPQFIFQYYEEEERQRGNFPDRFSGHQFPNYSSELNVNALLLGDSALYLCASSLARSTLARPGELFFGEGSRLTVL.

The V gene is TRBV20-1, the J gene TRBJ2-7; D not resolved. V was clipped by 3 bases and J by 6 bases, with 15 bases between them. CDR1 DFQATT and CDR2 SNEGSKA come from the germline V gene (reference sequence). The CDR3 runs 13 residues. CDR3 DNA: TGCAGTGCTAGTTCTCCTCTAAGCTTCGAGCAGTACTTC. This gives the protein CSASSPLSFEQYF.

The chain has TRBV4-2 and TRBJ2-7, with 9 bases aligning to TRBD1. V lost 0 bases and J lost 3; bases outside the gene matches: 6. Germline V gene sequence: CDR1 LGHNA, CDR2 YNFKEQ. CDR3 size: 16 residues. The CDR3 DNA is TGTGCCAGCAGCCAAGATAGGGACAGGGTTGACTACGAGCAGTACTTC. It is translated as CASSQDRDRVDYEQYF.

V gene TRBV18 combines with J gene TRBJ2-7; D possibly corresponds to TRBD1 (6 bases). Trimming removed 2 bases from V and 6 bases from J, with 11 bases in between. Germline V gene lookup returns CDR1 KGHSH and CDR2 LQKENI. The CDR3 extends over 13 amino acids. CDR3 protein: CASSPMQGPEQYF. DNA for the CDR3: TGTGCCAGCTCACCAATGCAGGGGCCCGAGCAGTACTTC.

This clone has just a few counts. The J gene is TRBJ1-6, the V gene TRBV10-3; maybe TRBD1 (6 bases). CDR3 size: 14 residues. CDR1 is ENHRY, CDR2 SYGVKD, per germline. Trimming took off 4 bases at V and 7 bases at J, with 11 bases between the two ends. In nucleotides, the CDR3 is TGTGCCATCAGTGCAGGGGTCGGGAATTCACCCCTCCACTTT. Translating gives CAISAGVGNSPLHF.